What follows are 26 T cell receptor beta chains derived from one specimen sequenced in a study of cytomegalovirus exposure and HLA in healthy donors. This table comes from immunoSEQ multiplex PCR, and its TCRdb copy is limited to in-frame clones, with some not included. The sample lists tens of thousands of clones; approximately 94% were seen once. Sequencing input: PBMCs. Receptors were obtained from a woman between 18 and 30 years old in good health and CMV-seropositive.

This chain connects TRBV5-8 to TRBJ2-1; 9 bases fit TRBD1. This CDR3 has 14 residues. The germline CDR1 and CDR2 sequences are SGHTS and YDEGEE. V was clipped by 4 bases and J by 8 bases; unmatched bases: 7. CDR3 region: CASSHGQGFDEQFF. The CDR3 DNA reads as TGTGCCAGCAGCCACGGACAGGGGTTCGATGAGCAGTTCTTC.

Remarks on this clone: Within the sample, other DNA sequences also encode this same CDR3. The CDR3, as DNA: TGTGCCAGCAGTTTTAGGGGCTACAATGAGCAGTTCTTC. Translating gives CASSFRGYNEQFF. The V gene is TRBV28, the J gene TRBJ2-1; TRBD1 might be the D (5 bases). This CDR3 has 13 residues. The V end was cut by 3 bases, the J end by 3 bases, with 6 bases between. Germline CDR1 and CDR2: MDHEN and SYDVKM.

The chain combines TRBV28 with TRBJ2-4, with D unclear. Germline V gene sequence: CDR1 MDHEN, CDR2 SYDVKM. Trimming shortened V by 5 bases and J by 5 bases, and 10 bases separated the two germline ends. This CDR3 comprises 13 residues. The CDR3 DNA reads as TGTGCCAGCAGTAATAGTGTCGAAAACATTCAGTACTTC. Amino acids: CASSNSVENIQYF.

This chain uses TRBV15 with TRBJ1-3; D not resolved. V lost 3 bases, J lost 8 bases, and 8 bases lay in between. The germline gives CDR1 LNHNV, CDR2 YYDKDF (reference sequence). The CDR3 extends over 12 amino acids. CDR3 sequence reads: CATSSSRDTIYF. The DNA for the CDR3 is TGTGCCACCAGCAGTTCCCGGGACACCATATATTTT.

This chain links TRBV19 with TRBJ1-2; 10 positions match TRBD1. The V gene's germline CDR1 is LNHDA and CDR2 SQIVND (reference sequence). This CDR3 contains 15 residues. V gave up 1 base and J gave up 4 bases; unmatched junction bases: 3. The CDR3 nucleotides read TGTGCCAGTAGTATAGTGGACAGGGGGGGCTATGGCTACACCTTC. Encoded protein: CASSIVDRGGYGYTF.

The chain combines TRBV2 with TRBJ2-4, with D possibly TRBD1 on 6 matching bases. V was trimmed by 6 bases and J by 5 bases, leaving 11 bases between them. Germline V gene data show CDR1 as SNHLY and CDR2 as FYNNEI. This CDR3 has 13 residues. The CDR3 region is CASSDRTENIQYF. DNA for the CDR3: TGTGCCAGCAGCGATAGGACAGAAAACATTCAGTACTTC.

V is TRBV28 and J is TRBJ1-2; unclear D gene. Deletions cut 5 bases from V and 8 bases from J, with 15 bases between. Looked up from germline, CDR1 is MDHEN and CDR2 is SYDVKM. The CDR3 has 13 residues. CDR3 nucleotides: TGTGCCAGCAGTATCAGGAGGGCAGGAGGCTACACCTTC. It specifies CASSIRRAGGYTF.

The rearrangement uses TRBV5-1 and TRBJ2-5; 9 bases are shared with TRBD1. Germline lookup yields CDR1 SGHRS and CDR2 YFSETQ. V lost 2 bases and J lost 4; bases outside the gene matches: 6. The CDR3 covers 15 residues. CDR3 DNA sequence: TGCGCCAGCAGCTTTATACAGGGGGCGAGAGAGACCCAGTACTTC. Translated: CASSFIQGARETQYF.

The CDR3 reads CASSPGTGLRERDGYTF. In DNA, the CDR3 is TGTGCCAGCAGCCCCGGGACAGGGCTTCGAGAAAGAGATGGCTACACCTTC. The rearrangement uses TRBV5-8 and TRBJ1-2; 9 nucleotides line up with TRBD1. The CDR3 totals 17 residues. V gave up 4 bases and J gave up 6 bases; unmatched junction bases: 16. Germline V gene sequence: CDR1 SGHTS, CDR2 YDEGEE.

The V and J genes are TRBV5-1 and TRBJ2-3, with D tentatively TRBD2 (5 bases). This CDR3 spans 13 amino acids. The V end lost 5 bases, the J end lost 0 bases, and 7 bases lay between the germline ends. CDR1 is SGHRS and CDR2 is YFSETQ in the germline V gene. The CDR3: CASRSGSTDTQYF. The CDR3 coding sequence is TGCGCCAGCAGATCGGGGAGCACAGATACGCAGTATTTT.

This clone was counted once. V usage is TRBV5-6 and J usage is TRBJ1-2; D is perhaps TRBD1 (5 bases). CDR1 and CDR2 from the germline V gene are SGHDT and YYEEEE. The CDR3 loop spans 17 amino acids. The V end was cut by 4 bases, the J end by 4 bases, with 23 bases between. In DNA, the CDR3 is TGTGCCAGCAGCGCAATTTGGGCAGGGCGACGTCCCTATGGCTACACCTTC. It translates to CASSAIWAGRRPYGYTF.

The chain couples TRBV5-1 to TRBJ2-6, with 9 nucleotides matching TRBD1. CDR1 SGHRS and CDR2 YFSETQ come from the germline V gene. Germline trimming cut 5 bases from V and 2 bases from J; bases unmatched to any gene: 8. The CDR3 runs to 17 residues. The CDR3 protein is CASSSGTGPAGANVLTF. CDR3 nucleotide sequence: TGCGCCAGCAGTTCCGGGACAGGGCCGGCTGGGGCCAACGTCCTGACTTTC.

CDR3 nucleotides: TGTGCCATCAGTGAGTCTCTTGATCGGTATGGCTACACCTTC. This codes for CAISESLDRYGYTF. The chain is built from TRBV10-3 and TRBJ1-2, with D unresolved. Trimming removed 0 bases at V and 5 bases at J, with 10 bases between. The CDR3 extends over 14 amino acids. The germline V gene encodes CDR1 ENHRY and CDR2 SYGVKD.

J is TRBJ2-3 and V is TRBV4-3; 10 bases are shared with TRBD2. V was pared by 4 bases and J by 8 bases, with 6 bases of the junction left unmatched. Germline-derived CDR1 and CDR2 are LGHNA and YSLEER. The CDR3 spans 14 residues. CDR3 sequence: CASSLSGRYGTQYF. CDR3 nucleotides: TGCGCCAGCAGCCTTAGCGGGAGGTACGGTACGCAGTATTTT.

The chain employs TRBV4-3 and TRBJ1-2; 10 bases match TRBD1. V was clipped by 1 base and J by 8 bases; unmatched bases: 4. Germline assignment: CDR1 LGHNA and CDR2 YSLEER. The CDR3 loop spans 14 amino acids. CDR3 sequence: CASSQGQGADGYTF. CDR3 DNA: TGCGCCAGCAGCCAAGGACAGGGGGCGGACGGCTACACCTTC.

V is TRBV6-5 and J is TRBJ2-2; 7 bases line up with TRBD2. Looked up from germline, CDR1 is MNHEY and CDR2 is SVGAGI. The CDR3 spans 15 residues. The ends lost 4 bases at V and 5 bases at J; junction bases unmatched: 7. This chain's CDR3 is CASSSYFGRTGELFF. As DNA, the CDR3 is TGTGCCAGCAGTTCCTACTTCGGGAGGACCGGGGAGCTGTTTTTT.

CDR3 bases: TGTGCCAGCAGCCAAGGCGACAGGGCTCGCTATGGCTACACCTTC. The encoded protein is CASSQGDRARYGYTF. The rearrangement uses TRBV7-9 and TRBJ1-2; 7 nucleotides agree with TRBD1. The germline CDR1 and CDR2 sequences are SEHNR and FQNEAQ (reference sequence). The CDR3 extends over 15 amino acids. The J segment lost 4 bases and the V segment lost 5 bases, leaving 10 bases of the junction unmatched.

This sequence joins TRBV5-1 and TRBJ1-2, with 7 bases aligning to TRBD1. The CDR3 totals 14 residues. V dropped 4 bases and J dropped 4; count of bases not matched to a gene: 7. Germline V gives CDR1 SGHRS, CDR2 YFSETQ. The CDR3 is CASSREGAGYGYTF. The CDR3 DNA is TGCGCCAGCAGCCGGGAGGGGGCCGGCTATGGCTACACCTTC.

This clone is medium-sized within its sample. The genes are TRBV6-4 and TRBJ2-1; 10 nucleotides match TRBD2. Germline lookup yields CDR1 MRHNA and CDR2 SNTAGT. V was pared by 3 bases and J by 5 bases, with 4 bases of the junction left unmatched. The CDR3 totals 15 residues. This CDR3 is CASSELAGEDNEQFF. As DNA, the CDR3 is TGTGCCAGCAGTGAGCTAGCGGGGGAAGACAATGAGCAGTTCTTC.

The chain links TRBV12-1 to TRBJ2-1; TRBD1 is the table's D call, not checked against the DNA. TRBV12-1 is assigned pseudogene status. The CDR3 totals 16 residues. The CDR3 reads CASSSYEWTGCNEQFF. In DNA form, the CDR3 reads TGTGCCAGCAGCTCGTACGAATGGACAGGGTGCAATGAGCAGTTCTTC.

V usage is TRBV10-3 and J usage is TRBJ1-2, with TRBD1 as a possible D gene (5 bases). V gave up 4 bases and J gave up 4 bases, with 13 bases separating them. CDR1 and CDR2 (germline): ENHRY, SYGVKD. This CDR3 is 14 amino acids long. This chain's CDR3 is CAISGVTVGYGYTF. In DNA form, the CDR3 reads TGTGCCATCAGTGGCGTGACAGTCGGCTATGGCTACACCTTC.

V is TRBV7-8 and J is TRBJ1-2; TRBD1 matches at 7 bases. This CDR3 contains 14 residues. From germline, CDR1 is SGHVS and CDR2 FQNEAQ. With 4 bases clipped from V and 2 bases from J, the junction kept 4 bases outside the gene matches. Here the CDR3 reads CASSSATGNYGYTF. Here the CDR3 DNA reads TGTGCCAGCAGCTCAGCGACAGGGAACTATGGCTACACCTTC.

The chain has TRBV18 and TRBJ2-7, with D perhaps matching TRBD1 (5 bases). V was trimmed by 3 bases and J by 6 bases, leaving 9 bases between them. CDR1 is KGHSH and CDR2 is LQKENI in the germline V gene. The CDR3 is 12 amino acids. CDR3 nucleotides: TGTGCCAGCTCACCTTGGGGCGGCGAGCAGTACTTC. This codes for CASSPWGGEQYF.

This rearrangement joins TRBV7-8 to TRBJ2-1, with a tentative D call TRBD1 (5 bases). CDR1 SGHVS and CDR2 FQNEAQ come from the germline V gene. This CDR3 spans 16 amino acids. Trimming pared 5 bases from V and 2 bases from J, leaving 16 bases between. This CDR3 is CASSRTRQRPYNEQFF. Written as DNA, the CDR3 is TGTGCCAGCAGCCGAACTCGACAGCGACCCTACAATGAGCAGTTCTTC. The full variable domain, its missing parts supplied by reference TRBV7-8 and TRBJ2-1, is GAGVSQSPRYKVAKRGQDVALRCDPISGHVSLFWYQQALGQGPEFLTYFQNEAQLDKSGLPSDRFFAERPEGSVSTLKIQRTQQEDSAVYLCASSRTRQRPYNEQFFGPGTRLTVL.

The rearrangement uses TRBV7-2 and TRBJ2-7; D is undetermined. This CDR3 has 13 amino acids. Germline V lookup: CDR1 SGHTA, CDR2 FQGNSA. V lost 0 bases to trimming and J lost 3 bases, with 6 bases between them. CDR3 in amino acids: CASSLAPIYEQYF. The DNA for the CDR3 is TGTGCCAGCAGCTTAGCCCCAATCTACGAGCAGTACTTC. The full variable domain, rest sourced from reference TRBV7-2 and TRBJ2-7, is GAGVSQSPSNKVTEKGKDVELRCDPISGHTALYWYRQSLGQGLEFLIYFQGNSAPDKSGLPSDRFSAERTGGSVSTLTIQRTQQEDSAVYLCASSLAPIYEQYFGPGTRLTVT.

The V and J genes are TRBV5-1 and TRBJ2-5; 7 bases line up with TRBD1. This CDR3 is 15 amino acids long. V was pared by 4 bases and J by 4 bases, with 10 bases of the junction left unmatched. The germline CDR1 and CDR2 sequences are SGHRS and YFSETQ. CDR3 protein: CASSLGQAPGETQYF. Here the CDR3 DNA reads TGCGCCAGCAGCCTAGGACAGGCCCCGGGAGAGACCCAGTACTTC.